Presented here are 6 T cell receptor beta chains from one specimen sequenced in a study of vaccination and CD4 T cells after COVID-19. Treatment noted: roughly 10-day PBMC culture with coronavirus spike peptide pools or control peptides (ViraFEST assay). The collection of CD4+ T cells from the unexposed donor took place before the COVID-19 pandemic (2011-2018). Sequenced with the Oncomine TCR Beta short-read assay was DNA taken from cultured CD4+ T cells. Once CD4+ T cells had been cultured, genomic DNA was extracted from them. One entry per CDR3 protein, called by TCRdb with MiXCR from the PCR reads. The table lists some 10,000 distinct CDR3 sequences, 38% of them singletons, with 13% to 15% in the top ten. These receptors have no identified antigens. The specimen sequenced was CD4+ T cells from blood, cultured in vitro. These receptors originate from a human donor in good health.

The gene calls are TRBV28 and TRBJ2-4; possibly TRBD2 for D (6 bases). CDR3 size: 19 residues. Deletions cut 3 bases from V and 0 bases from J, with 21 bases between. CDR1 is MDHEN, CDR2 SYDVKM, per germline. CDR3 DNA: TGTGCCAGCAGTTTTGAAAGGGCGGGGCGGTGGGAAGCCAAAAACATTCAGTACTTC. Translation gives CASSFERAGRWEAKNIQYF.

This clonotype was seen more than once but under ten times. J is TRBJ1-6 and V is TRBV27, with D maybe TRBD1 (6 bases). CDR1 and CDR2 (germline): MNHEY, SMNVEV (reference sequence). V lost 6 bases, J lost 9 bases, and 21 bases lay in between. The CDR3 totals 16 residues. CDR3 sequence: CASSPLARGLGSPLHF. The CDR3 DNA follows: TGTGCCAGCAGCCCTTTAGCTCGGGGGCTGGGTTCACCCCTCCACTTT.

The gene calls are TRBV2 and TRBJ1-2, with 8 bases that match TRBD1. Losses at the gene ends were 8 bases for V and 3 bases for J; bases not matched to a gene: 8. CDR1 is SNHLY and CDR2 is FYNNEI in the germline V gene. The CDR3 extends over 14 amino acids. In nucleotides, the CDR3 is TGTGCCAGCGGTTTTGGACAGGGCGACTATGGCTACACCTTC. It specifies CASGFGQGDYGYTF.

This clonotype was recorded a few times. The genes are TRBV5-1 and TRBJ1-2, with D perhaps matching TRBD1 (5 bases). CDR1 is SGHRS, CDR2 YFSETQ, per germline. The V and J ends lost 4 bases and 6 bases respectively, with 19 bases between them. CDR3 size: 15 residues. The CDR3 protein is CASSRSGGSEDGYTF. DNA for the CDR3: TGCGCCAGCAGCCGATCCGGGGGTAGTGAGGATGGCTACACCTTC.

This rearrangement joins TRBV7-2 to TRBJ2-3, with unresolved D. The CDR3 has 18 amino acids. Germline values: CDR1 SGHTA, CDR2 FQGNSA. Trimming took 4 bases from V and 2 from J, leaving 22 bases between them. The chain's CDR3 is CASSSTLPHLRNTDTQYF. In DNA form, the CDR3 reads TGTGCCAGCAGCTCCACCTTGCCCCACTTGCGGAACACAGATACGCAGTATTTT.

Worth noting for this clonotype: Its ends do not fully match the called genes, so a read error is possible. The V and J genes are TRBV10-3 and TRBJ2-7; no firm D call. This CDR3 contains 11 residues. Germline V gene data show CDR1 as ENHRY and CDR2 as SYGVKD. CDR3 in amino acids: CASSYVYEQYF. The CDR3 nucleotides read TGTGCCAGCAGTTACGTCTACGAGCAGTACTTC.